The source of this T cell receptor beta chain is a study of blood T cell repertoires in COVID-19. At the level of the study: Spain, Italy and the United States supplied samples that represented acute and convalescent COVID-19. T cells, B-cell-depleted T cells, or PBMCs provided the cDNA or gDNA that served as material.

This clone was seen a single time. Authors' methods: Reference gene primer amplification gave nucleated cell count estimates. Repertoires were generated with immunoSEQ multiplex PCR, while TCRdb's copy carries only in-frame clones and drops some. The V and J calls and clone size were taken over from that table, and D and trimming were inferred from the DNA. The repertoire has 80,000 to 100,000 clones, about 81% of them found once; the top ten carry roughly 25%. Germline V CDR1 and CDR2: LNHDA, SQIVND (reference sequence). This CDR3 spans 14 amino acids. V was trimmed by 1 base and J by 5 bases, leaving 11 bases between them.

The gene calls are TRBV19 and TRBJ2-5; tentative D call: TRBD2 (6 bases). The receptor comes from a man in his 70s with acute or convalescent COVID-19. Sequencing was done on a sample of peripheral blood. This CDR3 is CASSIGGGRETQYF. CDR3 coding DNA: TGTGCCAGTAGTATAGGGGGAGGACGGGAGACCCAGTACTTC.